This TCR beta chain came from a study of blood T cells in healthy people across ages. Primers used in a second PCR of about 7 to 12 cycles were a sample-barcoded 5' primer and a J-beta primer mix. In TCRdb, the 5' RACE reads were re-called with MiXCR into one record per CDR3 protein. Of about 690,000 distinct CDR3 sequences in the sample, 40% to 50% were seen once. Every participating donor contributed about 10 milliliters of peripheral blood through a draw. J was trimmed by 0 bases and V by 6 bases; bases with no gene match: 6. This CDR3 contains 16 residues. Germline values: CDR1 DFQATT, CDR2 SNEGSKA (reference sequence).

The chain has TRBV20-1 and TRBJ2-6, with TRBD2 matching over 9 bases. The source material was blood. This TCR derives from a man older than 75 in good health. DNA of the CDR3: TGCAGTGCCATAGCGGGGGCCAACTCTGGGGCCAACGTCCTGACTTTC. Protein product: CSAIAGANSGANVLTF.